This T cell receptor beta chain was sequenced in a study of control samples from healthy donors and cancer patients. Unmatched junction bases numbered 3, after V lost 5 bases and J lost 5 bases. Germline V CDR1 and CDR2: SGHVS, FQNEAQ. This CDR3 has 15 amino acids. Measured with immunoSEQ multiplex PCR; TCRdb has only the in-frame clones, and not every one. The sample has roughly 120,000 clones; roughly 91% are singletons. The origin of this receptor is a man aged 45 to 65 with head and neck cancer. This chain connects TRBV7-8 to TRBJ2-3; 14 bases are a match to TRBD2. What was sequenced was PBMCs. CDR3 nucleotides: TGTGCCAGCAGCAGACTAGCGGGGGGGGGAGATACGCAGTATTTT. It specifies CASSRLAGGGDTQYF.